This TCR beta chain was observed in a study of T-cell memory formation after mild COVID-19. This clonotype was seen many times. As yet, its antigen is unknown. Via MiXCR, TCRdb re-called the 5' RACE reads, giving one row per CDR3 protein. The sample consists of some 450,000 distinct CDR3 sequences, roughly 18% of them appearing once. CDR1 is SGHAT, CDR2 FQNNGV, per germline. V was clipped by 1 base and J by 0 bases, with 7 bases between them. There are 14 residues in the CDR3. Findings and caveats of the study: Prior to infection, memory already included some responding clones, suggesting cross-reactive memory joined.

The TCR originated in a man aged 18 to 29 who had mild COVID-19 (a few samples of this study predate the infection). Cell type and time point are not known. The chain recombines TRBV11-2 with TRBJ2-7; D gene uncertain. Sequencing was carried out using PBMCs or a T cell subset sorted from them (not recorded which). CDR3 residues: CASSLGFSSYEQYF. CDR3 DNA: TGTGCCAGCAGCTTAGGTTTTAGCTCCTACGAGCAGTACTTC.